This TCR beta chain was profiled in a study of blood T cells in healthy people across ages. Findings of the study overall: Correlation between TCR beta diversity and naive T cell percentage was strong.

The CDR3 has 13 residues. V dropped 5 bases and J dropped 4 bases, with 12 bases sitting between them. Germline V gives CDR1 MDHEN, CDR2 SYDVKM. Alongside a J-beta primer mix, a sample-barcoded 5' primer served in a second PCR lasting roughly 6 to 11 cycles. Every cDNA molecule bore a tag from a template-switch adaptor containing 12 random nucleotides. TCRdb reanalysed the 5' RACE reads using MiXCR and keeps one entry per CDR3 protein. The table records approximately 670,000 distinct CDR3 sequences, 35% to 50% of them present only once. Only a few counts were recorded for this clonotype. The target antigen is unknown.

The chain recombines TRBV28 with TRBJ2-7; D is undetermined. Sequenced sample: blood. The sequence came from a man of 80 years or more in good health. The CDR3 is CASSLYPQYEQYF. In DNA form, the CDR3 reads TGTGCCAGCAGTCTCTACCCACAATACGAGCAGTACTTC. The full variable domain, completed using reference TRBV28 and TRBJ2-7, is DVKVTQSSRYLVKRTGEKVFLECVQDMDHENMFWYRQDPGLGLRLIYFSYDVKMKEKGDIPEGYSVSREKKERFSLILESASTNQTSMYLCASSLYPQYEQYFGPGTRLTVT.